This T cell receptor beta chain was recorded in a study of T-cell reconstitution after alpha-beta-depleted transplantation in children. V trimming: 5 bases; J trimming: 4 bases; junction bases outside the gene matches: 8. The germline CDR1 and CDR2 sequences are MDHEN and SYDVKM. This CDR3 spans 14 amino acids. Unique molecular identifiers were incorporated into the prepared TCRbeta library. Each CDR3 protein is one row after TCRdb ran MiXCR on the PCR reads. The data hold about 640,000 distinct CDR3 sequences, with 10% to 15% observed a single time. Study results and limitations: Reported findings indicate that, about two months after transplant, alpha-beta T cells came from several hundred expanded clones, which were derived from non-depleted graft cells. Certain patients had high TCRbeta diversity at day 60, and it came from recipient T cells and thymic progenitors that survived. A year had passed since transplant, and T-cell counts and diversity by then came mostly from newly produced T cells.

To note about this clonotype: Its cognate antigen is unknown.

V and J are TRBV28 and TRBJ2-7; 7 bases are shared with TRBD1. The sample here was PBMCs, mostly from graft donor cells, taken 360 days after TCRalphabeta/CD19-depleted stem cell transplant. This TCR was recovered from a male patient between 5 and 17 years old who had a stem cell transplant for acute myeloid leukemia, so the T cells may come from the graft donor. CDR3 amino acids: CASSVGTAIYEQYF. In DNA, the CDR3 is TGTGCCAGCAGTGTAGGGACAGCAATATACGAGCAGTACTTC. Full variable domain (rest looked up from reference TRBV28 and TRBJ2-7): DVKVTQSSRYLVKRTGEKVFLECVQDMDHENMFWYRQDPGLGLRLIYFSYDVKMKEKGDIPEGYSVSREKKERFSLILESASTNQTSMYLCASSVGTAIYEQYFGPGTRLTVT.